This is a list of T cell receptor beta chains from one sample in a study of OX40 agonist ivuxolimab in advanced cancers. The repertoire was sequenced with immunoSEQ multiplex PCR; TCRdb's copy has only in-frame clones and lacks some. Of about 84,000 clones in the sample, approximately 89% are singletons; the top ten hold roughly 0.2%. The sample here was CD4+ or CD8+ T cells sorted from blood, taken in a trial of the OX40 agonist ivuxolimab. The receptors derive from an adult with an advanced solid tumor such as melanoma, head and neck, liver or kidney cancer. Both conserved end residues are part of each CDR3. The D gene is left open where the match is weak. Clone sizes are given selectively: once, few, many, or a class where the clone is expanded.

DNA: TGTGCCAGCTCACCCCGGGACAGGGTATACAATGAGCAGTTCTTC
CDR3: CASSPRDRVYNEQFF
D: TRBD1
size: -
V: TRBV18
J: TRBJ2-1

DNA: TGCGCCAGCAGCTTCACAGGGACGTTTAACTATGGCTACACCTTC
CDR3: CASSFTGTFNYGYTF
D: -
size: -
V: TRBV5-1
J: TRBJ1-2

DNA: TGTGCCAGCAACCCGGGGCGGGCCCGCTTCTATGAGCAGTTCTTC
CDR3: CASNPGRARFYEQFF
D: -
size: -
V: TRBV6-1
J: TRBJ2-1

DNA: TGCGCCAGCAGCTTGGGACGGGGGCTGTTCTCAGATACGCAGTATTTT
CDR3: CASSLGRGLFSDTQYF
D: -
size: -
V: TRBV5-1
J: TRBJ2-3

DNA: TGTGCCAGCAGCTTAGGGGGTTGGGGCGAGCAGTACTTC
CDR3: CASSLGGWGEQYF
D: -
size: -
V: TRBV28
J: TRBJ2-7

DNA: TGTGCCAGCAGTCTAGGGGGGATCTCTGGAAACACCATATATTTT
CDR3: CASSLGGISGNTIYF
D: -
size: -
V: TRBV9
J: TRBJ1-3

DNA: TGTGCCAGCAGTTTACGGGCCCTCACAGATACGCAGTATTTT
CDR3: CASSLRALTDTQYF
D: -
size: -
V: TRBV2
J: TRBJ2-3

DNA: TGTGCCAGCAGCTATCGCTTCAGCTCCTACGAGCAGTACTTC
CDR3: CASSYRFSSYEQYF
D: -
size: -
V: TRBV6-5
J: TRBJ2-7

DNA: TGTGCCAGCAGACGTAGGACGAATGAGCAGTTCTTC
CDR3: CASRRRTNEQFF
D: -
size: -
V: TRBV27
J: TRBJ2-1

DNA: TGTGCCAGCACCTTGGGATTACCCAACACCGGGGAGCTGTTTTTT
CDR3: CASTLGLPNTGELFF
D: -
size: once
V: TRBV9
J: TRBJ2-2

DNA: TGTGCTAGTGGTTTGGAGATAGGGACTAGCGGGAGATACAATGAGCAGTTCTTC
CDR3: CASGLEIGTSGRYNEQFF
D: TRBD2
size: -
V: TRBV12-5
J: TRBJ2-1

DNA: TGCGCCAGCAGGCGGGTTGCGGACACTGAAGCTTTCTTT
CDR3: CASRRVADTEAFF
D: -
size: -
V: TRBV5-1
J: TRBJ1-1

DNA: TGTGCCAGCAGTGAAGGGACAGGTCAAACCTACGAGCAGTACTTC
CDR3: CASSEGTGQTYEQYF
D: TRBD1
size: -
V: TRBV6-1
J: TRBJ2-7

DNA: TGTGCCAGCAGTGAAAGAGGGACTAGTCGGTCGGGCGAGCAGTACTTC
CDR3: CASSERGTSRSGEQYF
D: TRBD2
size: -
V: TRBV6-1
J: TRBJ2-7

DNA: TGCGCCAGCAGCTTGGTCGGGCTTCACACAGATACGCAGTATTTT
CDR3: CASSLVGLHTDTQYF
D: -
size: -
V: TRBV5-1
J: TRBJ2-3

DNA: TGTGCCAGCAGCTCCATCGGCACTGAAGCTTTCTTT
CDR3: CASSSIGTEAFF
D: -
size: -
V: TRBV6-5
J: TRBJ1-1

DNA: TGCGCCAGTAAACCGGGACCACTAAAAGGTGAAGCTTTCTTT
CDR3: CASKPGPLKGEAFF
D: -
size: -
V: TRBV5-1
J: TRBJ1-1

DNA: TGTGCCAGCAGCTTAAGCACTACCGGGACGGTCAATCGGCCCCAGCATTTT
CDR3: CASSLSTTGTVNRPQHF
D: -
size: -
V: TRBV7-9
J: TRBJ1-5

DNA: TGTGCCAGCAGCTTGGATAATAGGGTTGAAGCTTTCTTT
CDR3: CASSLDNRVEAFF
D: -
size: few
V: TRBV5-4
J: TRBJ1-1

DNA: TGCGCCAGCAGCAGGGGGGTCTCCTACGAGCAGTACTTC
CDR3: CASSRGVSYEQYF
D: -
size: -
V: TRBV10-1
J: TRBJ2-7

DNA: TGCAGCGTTGGCCCACACAAAACTAACTATGGCTACACCTTC
CDR3: CSVGPHKTNYGYTF
D: -
size: -
V: TRBV29-1
J: TRBJ1-2

DNA: TGTGCCTGGAGTACAGGGACTAGTATAAGGTACGAGCAGTACTTC
CDR3: CAWSTGTSIRYEQYF
D: TRBD2
size: -
V: TRBV30
J: TRBJ2-7

DNA: TGTGCCAGCAGCTTAGACCGGGATACGCAGTATTTT
CDR3: CASSLDRDTQYF
D: -
size: -
V: TRBV7-6
J: TRBJ2-3

DNA: TGTGCCGCAGGGGGTTTCAATGAGCAGTTCTTC
CDR3: CAAGGFNEQFF
D: TRBD1
size: -
V: TRBV7-9
J: TRBJ2-1

DNA: TGCGCCGGCCCCTACGAGCAGTACTTC
CDR3: CAGPYEQYF
D: -
size: -
V: TRBV23-1
J: TRBJ2-7

DNA: TGCAGCGTTGACGAGGTAGCGGGTCTGGGGGATACGCAGTATTTT
CDR3: CSVDEVAGLGDTQYF
D: TRBD2
size: -
V: TRBV29-1
J: TRBJ2-3

DNA: TGTGCCAGTAGTATAGATCGGGTCGTGGGCCGTAGCAATCAGCCCCAGCATTTT
CDR3: CASSIDRVVGRSNQPQHF
D: -
size: -
V: TRBV19
J: TRBJ1-5

DNA: TGCGCCAGCAGTGAGAATCAGGGGTACGAGCAGTACTTC
CDR3: CASSENQGYEQYF
D: -
size: -
V: TRBV10-1
J: TRBJ2-7

DNA: TGCGCCAGCAGTAGACTGGGCGAGCAGTACTTC
CDR3: CASSRLGEQYF
D: -
size: -
V: TRBV10-1
J: TRBJ2-7

DNA: TGTGCCAGCAGTTACACCCGGGGGCGGAAAGAAAAACTGTTTTTT
CDR3: CASSYTRGRKEKLFF
D: -
size: -
V: TRBV6-5
J: TRBJ1-4

DNA: TGTGCCAGCAGCCTACCTGGGACTAGCGGGTTGGAGCAGTTCTTC
CDR3: CASSLPGTSGLEQFF
D: TRBD2
size: -
V: TRBV5-4
J: TRBJ2-1

DNA: TGCGCCAGCAGAGGGACAGGGGGCCGGGGCTACGAGCAGTACTTC
CDR3: CASRGTGGRGYEQYF
D: TRBD1
size: -
V: TRBV10-2
J: TRBJ2-7

DNA: TGCGCCAGCAGCTTGGCCGCCCTAGCACACGAGCAGTACTTC
CDR3: CASSLAALAHEQYF
D: -
size: -
V: TRBV5-1
J: TRBJ2-7

DNA: TGTGCCAGCAGCCCCGGGGGGGATACGCAGTATTTT
CDR3: CASSPGGDTQYF
D: TRBD2
size: -
V: TRBV7-7
J: TRBJ2-3

DNA: TGTGCCAGTAGGCCGGGCGGACTTAGTGGCTACACCTTC
CDR3: CASRPGGLSGYTF
D: -
size: -
V: TRBV19
J: TRBJ1-2

DNA: TGTGCCAGCAGCCGGGCCCAGCAGGGGGCAAACTACGAGCAGTACTTC
CDR3: CASSRAQQGANYEQYF
D: TRBD1
size: few
V: TRBV11-1
J: TRBJ2-7

DNA: TGTGCCAGCAGTTTATCTGGGGGATCGGGTTCACCCCTCCACTTT
CDR3: CASSLSGGSGSPLHF
D: -
size: -
V: TRBV27
J: TRBJ1-6

DNA: TGTGCCAGCAGCCTGGACAGGGTTAACACTGAAGCTTTCTTT
CDR3: CASSLDRVNTEAFF
D: TRBD1
size: -
V: TRBV6-1
J: TRBJ1-1

DNA: TGTGCCAGCAGTTTACCCACAGGGTACGAGCAGTACTTC
CDR3: CASSLPTGYEQYF
D: -
size: -
V: TRBV28
J: TRBJ2-7

DNA: TGTGCCAGTAGTATCGCCGGGTTACGTCGTTATAATTCACCCCTCCACTTT
CDR3: CASSIAGLRRYNSPLHF
D: -
size: -
V: TRBV19
J: TRBJ1-6

DNA: TGTGCCAGCAGTTTCGGAGCCGGGGGGCTCAACAATGAGCAGTTCTTC
CDR3: CASSFGAGGLNNEQFF
D: -
size: -
V: TRBV27
J: TRBJ2-1

DNA: TGTGCCAGCAGCTCCAACAGGCTGGGGGATACGCAGTATTTT
CDR3: CASSSNRLGDTQYF
D: -
size: -
V: TRBV7-9
J: TRBJ2-3

DNA: TGTGCCAGTAGTATGGGGACTAGCCCGGAGACCCAGTACTTC
CDR3: CASSMGTSPETQYF
D: TRBD2
size: -
V: TRBV19
J: TRBJ2-5

DNA: TGTGCCAGTAGTATTGATAGGGTACAGCCCCAGCATTTT
CDR3: CASSIDRVQPQHF
D: -
size: -
V: TRBV19
J: TRBJ1-5

DNA: TGTGCCAGCAGTCAGGGACCTGTATACAATGAGCAGTTCTTC
CDR3: CASSQGPVYNEQFF
D: -
size: once
V: TRBV6-1
J: TRBJ2-1

DNA: TGTGCCAGCAGCTCGACCGGGACAGGGGTTGCGGGCTACACCTTC
CDR3: CASSSTGTGVAGYTF
D: TRBD1
size: -
V: TRBV9
J: TRBJ1-2

DNA: TGTGCCAGCAGCTTGGCTGGATGGGGAGCGGGGCGCACAGATACGCAGTATTTT
CDR3: CASSLAGWGAGRTDTQYF
D: TRBD2
size: -
V: TRBV5-4
J: TRBJ2-3

DNA: TGTGCCAGTGGGATAGGGCTTAATTCACCCCTCCACTTT
CDR3: CASGIGLNSPLHF
D: -
size: -
V: TRBV6-5
J: TRBJ1-6

DNA: TGCAGCGCCGCTCAGGCTGGGGAGACCCAGTACTTC
CDR3: CSAAQAGETQYF
D: -
size: -
V: TRBV29-1
J: TRBJ2-5

DNA: TGTGCCAGTAGTAAGGGCCAGGGTACAGATACGCAGTATTTT
CDR3: CASSKGQGTDTQYF
D: -
size: -
V: TRBV19
J: TRBJ2-3

DNA: TGTGCCTGGAGTGTAGGAGCAGATACGCAGTATTTT
CDR3: CAWSVGADTQYF
D: -
size: -
V: TRBV30
J: TRBJ2-3

DNA: TGTGCCAGCAGCTTAGCGTTGGGGGGAGTCACCGGGGAGCTGTTTTTT
CDR3: CASSLALGGVTGELFF
D: -
size: -
V: TRBV7-9
J: TRBJ2-2

DNA: TGTGCCTGGAGTGTCGACGGGCTGAGGGATGAGCAGTTCTTC
CDR3: CAWSVDGLRDEQFF
D: -
size: -
V: TRBV30
J: TRBJ2-1

DNA: TGTGCCAGCAGTCGGGACAGGGGGCGCGAGAAGCCCCAGCATTTT
CDR3: CASSRDRGREKPQHF
D: TRBD1
size: -
V: TRBV2
J: TRBJ1-5

DNA: TGTGCCAGCAGTGAGGCCAGACAAGAGACCCAGTACTTC
CDR3: CASSEARQETQYF
D: -
size: -
V: TRBV2
J: TRBJ2-5

DNA: TGCGCCAGCAGCCAACATCGGCTAGCGGCCTACAATGAGCAGTTCTTC
CDR3: CASSQHRLAAYNEQFF
D: TRBD2
size: -
V: TRBV4-1
J: TRBJ2-1

DNA: TGTGCCATCAGCCTCTCTGATGTAGGTACGCAGTATTTT
CDR3: CAISLSDVGTQYF
D: -
size: -
V: TRBV10-3
J: TRBJ2-3

DNA: TGTGCCACCAGCAGAGATCCCGGCGCCGGGGAGCTGTTTTTT
CDR3: CATSRDPGAGELFF
D: -
size: -
V: TRBV15
J: TRBJ2-2

DNA: TGCGCCAGCAGCTTAAGTGTGGCAGAAGAGACCCAGTACTTC
CDR3: CASSLSVAEETQYF
D: -
size: -
V: TRBV5-1
J: TRBJ2-5